This T cell receptor (beta chain) was sequenced for a study of CD8 T cells in ankylosing spondylitis. General study results and limits: As reported, disease-linked clones showed significant enrichment in matched ankylosing spondylitis synovial fluid. Characteristic, it appeared, of ankylosing spondylitis blood was a TCR beta motif of about eight highly homologous variants.

V was cut by 1 base and J by 6 bases, with 10 bases left in between. Germline CDR1 and CDR2: LGHDT and YNNKEL (reference sequence). This CDR3 is built from 13 residues. Comments on this clonotype: No antigen is known for it.

TCRdb ran MiXCR on the 5' RACE reads and lists one entry per CDR3 protein. The sample includes a few hundred thousand distinct CDR3 sequences, 20% to 25% seen only once; the top ten take around 16%. The specimen sequenced was blood, either unsorted or a sorted T cell fraction (not recorded which). This TCR came from a male donor with ankylosing spondylitis. V usage is TRBV3-1 and J usage is TRBJ2-7; TRBD1 is a possible D gene (6 bases). CDR3 amino acids: CASSQVTGSEQYF. CDR3 bases: TGTGCCAGCAGCCAAGTAACAGGGAGCGAGCAGTACTTC.